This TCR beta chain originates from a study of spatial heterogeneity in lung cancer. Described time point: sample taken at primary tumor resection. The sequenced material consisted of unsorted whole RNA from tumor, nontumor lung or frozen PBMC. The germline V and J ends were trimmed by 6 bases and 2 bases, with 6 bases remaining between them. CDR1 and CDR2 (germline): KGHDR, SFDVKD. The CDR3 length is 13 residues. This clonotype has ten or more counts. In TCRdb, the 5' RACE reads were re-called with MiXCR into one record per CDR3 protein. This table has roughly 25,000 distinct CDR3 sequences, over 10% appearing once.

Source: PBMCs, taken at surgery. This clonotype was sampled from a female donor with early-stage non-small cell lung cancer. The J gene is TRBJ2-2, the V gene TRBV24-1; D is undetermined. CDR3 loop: CATSYPNTGELFF. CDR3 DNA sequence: TGTGCCACCAGTTACCCTAACACCGGGGAGCTGTTTTTT.